The entry below gives a single T cell receptor beta chain sequence along with its context. Which antigen it targets is not known. No much larger clone is present one base from it, and per-base qualities are unavailable. The data were obtained in a study of T cell repertoires in cytomegalovirus infection (dated by TCRdb to about 2019). With respect to the entire study: Donor HLA type was relevant to the analysis, as public TCR beta signatures indicated carriage of CMV infection together with the matching HLA type.

For sequencing, an Illumina HiSeq 1500 was employed. In-frame beta chains were kept once TCRdb had trimmed the public reads at Q25 with fastp and called clones with MiXCR. CDR3 protein sequences are deduplicated, and each keeps its most common genes and DNA. The sample includes about 740,000 distinct CDR3 sequences, with roughly a third observed a single time. 2.5% to 3.5% of the sample goes to the ten largest clones. General conclusions and limits of the study: The ex vivo response was dominated by HLA-C-restricted CMV-specific TCR beta clonotypes, which also provided the single most frequent clonotype in two of eight donors. Cumulative frequency of public TCR beta family members discriminated carriers of CMV infection plus the relevant HLA type in this cohort and an independent roughly 320-donor cohort.

Per the germline V gene, SQVTM is the CDR1 and ANQGSEA is the CDR2. The CDR3 covers 12 residues, taking in both the cysteine and the phenylalanine. Only CDR3 DNA remains: 36 bases, in frame from the first base. Cut back by 6 bases and 3 bases, the V and J ends lie 11 bases apart. This receptor was obtained from a human donor in good health (CMV status not recorded). Some clones in this sample may be carry-over from other donors' samples. The chain was built from TRBV29-1 and TRBJ1-1; a weak D assignment points to TRBD1 (6 bases agree). The sample consisted of PBMCs. The nucleotide sequence reads as follows: TGCAGCGTGGAAAGGGGGGACACTGAAGCTTTCTTT. This encodes CSVERGDTEAFF.